This TCR beta chain was sequenced for a study of T cell responses to AZD1222 COVID-19 vaccine. Study-level findings and limits: Repertoire sampling occurred only after the peak T cell response. A mostly white British donor set with more females was recruited, and clonal diversity was possibly underestimated. The study found vaccine-associated CD4 TCRs spanning spike, dominant at 160-218 and 743-854.

Clones were read by immunoSEQ multiplex PCR, and TCRdb kept only the in-frame ones, dropping some. The data show 95,000 to 150,000 clones, roughly nine tenths seen once. To note about this clone: The antigen remains undetermined.

Per germline, CDR1 LGHDT and CDR2 YNNKEL (reference sequence). The length of the CDR3 is 13 residues. V lost 4 bases and J lost 8, with 9 bases in between. The chain joins TRBV3-1 (or the pseudogene TRBV3-2) to TRBJ1-6; D gene uncertain. The clonotype originates from an adult in good health. The starting material was peripheral blood, obtained on day 0 of AZD1222 vaccination. The CDR3 sequence is CASSLVGDSPLHF. The CDR3 bases are TGTGCCAGCAGCCTTGTCGGGGATTCACCCCTCCACTTT.